The sequence of this TCR beta chain was determined in a study of Graves' ophthalmopathy and Graves' hyperthyroidism. The authors diagnosed from clinical symptoms, serum thyroxine, TRAb, thyroid ultrasound and orbital computed tomography. Amplified TCR beta CDR3 regions were obtained using RNA transcripts as template. The first round was an RT-PCR with HTBI primers, and the second round was a multiplex PCR. MiXCR was run by TCRdb on the multiplex PCR reads, yielding one entry per CDR3 protein. The sample has about 400,000 distinct CDR3 sequences, around 18% seen once. Study-level results: Classification of ophthalmopathy versus stable hyperthyroidism by a 13-signature model yielded about 88% sensitivity and about 81% specificity. The model reached approximately 67% sensitivity and roughly 76% specificity for predicting ophthalmopathy progression.

This clonotype came up many times. The target antigen is unknown. The sample was peripheral blood. This receptor was taken from a woman under 30 with Graves' ophthalmopathy.

This CDR3 is CASSPGLQVAFF. Here the CDR3 DNA reads TGTGCCAGCAGTCCTGGACTACAAGTGGCTTTCTTT. This rearrangement joins TRBV6-2 or TRBV6-3 to TRBJ1-1; D remains ambiguous. Germline-derived CDR1 and CDR2 are MNHEY and SVGEGT. V was pared by 5 bases and J by 11 bases, with 15 bases between. The CDR3 is 12 residues long.